Following are 28 T cell receptor beta chains from one sample sequenced in a study of cytomegalovirus exposure and HLA in healthy donors. Assay used: immunoSEQ multiplex PCR; TCRdb lists only in-frame clones, some missing. The repertoire holds about 250,000 clones, with approximately 84% as singletons. Material for sequencing was PBMCs. The receptor source for this set is a man in his late teens or twenties in good health and CMV-seropositive.

This sequence joins TRBV10-3 and TRBJ1-1; perhaps TRBD1 as D (5 bases). The CDR3 extends over 13 amino acids. V was pared by 11 bases and J by 10 bases, with 23 bases between. CDR1 ENHRY and CDR2 SYGVKD come from the germline V gene. In DNA, the CDR3 is TGTGCCGCCGTTGGGCAGTCGGGGGTAGGAGCTTTCTTT. Protein product: CAAVGQSGVGAFF.

V is TRBV6-1 and J is TRBJ1-2; 10 nucleotides agree with TRBD1. From germline, CDR1 is MNHNS and CDR2 SASEGT. J lost 6 bases, V lost 11 bases, and 9 bases had no gene match. The CDR3 is 13 amino acids. The CDR3 bases are TGTGCCGAGAGACAGGGGGCAGGAGATGGCTACACCTTC. Encoded protein: CAERQGAGDGYTF.

V gene TRBV7-9 combines with J gene TRBJ1-1; D unclear. V shed 3 bases and J shed 5 bases, with 22 bases lying between them. CDR1 is SEHNR and CDR2 is FQNEAQ in the germline V gene (reference sequence). The length of the CDR3 is 17 residues. The CDR3 sequence is CASSLVTNKVSGTEAFF. In DNA, the CDR3 is TGTGCCAGCAGCTTGGTTACCAACAAGGTGAGTGGGACTGAAGCTTTCTTT.

The rearrangement links TRBV2 to TRBJ2-3; D might be TRBD1 (5 bases). The CDR3 has 12 residues. Trimming took off 3 bases at V and 9 bases at J, with 10 bases between the two ends. The V gene's germline CDR1 is SNHLY and CDR2 FYNNEI. CDR3 sequence: CASSEQGTTQYF. CDR3 coding DNA: TGTGCCAGCAGTGAGCAGGGAACGACGCAGTATTTT.

V usage is TRBV2 and J usage is TRBJ2-1; no clear D. The V gene's germline CDR1 is SNHLY and CDR2 FYNNEI. The CDR3 extends over 16 amino acids. The germline V and J ends were trimmed by 1 base and 0 bases, with 10 bases remaining between them. The CDR3 DNA reads as TGTGCCAGCAGTGAAGAAAGGTTTAGCTCCTACAATGAGCAGTTCTTC. Amino acids: CASSEERFSSYNEQFF.

This rearrangement joins TRBV6-8 to TRBJ2-3; TRBD2 matches at 7 bases. The V and J ends lost 3 bases and 1 base, in that order; junction bases with no gene match: 10. Germline CDR1 reads MNHGY; CDR2 reads SAAAGT. The CDR3 consists of 17 residues. CDR3: CASSYGRERYGTDTQYF. CDR3 in DNA: TGTGCCAGCAGTTATGGGCGGGAGAGGTACGGCACAGATACGCAGTATTTT.

This clone occurred a few times. J is TRBJ1-5 and V is TRBV28; tentative D call: TRBD1 (5 bases). Germline V gene sequence: CDR1 MDHEN, CDR2 SYDVKM. Trimming took 6 bases from V and 5 from J, leaving 17 bases between them. This CDR3 is built from 15 residues. DNA for the CDR3: TGTGCCAGCAGCACCGGACACGGGGCCTATCAGCCCCAGCATTTT. Protein product: CASSTGHGAYQPQHF.

This chain connects TRBV6-5 to TRBJ1-2; D gene uncertain. CDR1 is MNHEY and CDR2 is SVGAGI in the germline V gene. The V gene lost 7 bases and the J gene lost 4 bases, with 7 bases spanning the gap. The CDR3 contains 11 residues. CDR3 sequence: CASTDSYGYTF. CDR3 bases: TGTGCCAGCACCGACTCCTATGGCTACACCTTC.

The chain links TRBV29-1 to TRBJ2-1, with TRBD2 matching over 13 bases. The J segment lost 10 bases and the V segment lost 8 bases, leaving 14 bases of the junction unmatched. This CDR3 is 15 amino acids long. Per germline, CDR1 SQVTM and CDR2 ANQGSEA. CDR3 protein: CSSAGTSGVMGEQFF. DNA of the CDR3: TGCAGCTCCGCGGGGACTAGCGGGGTGATGGGGGAGCAGTTCTTC.

The J gene is TRBJ1-1, the V gene TRBV28; D ambiguous. This CDR3 has 14 residues. V lost 4 bases and J lost 5, with 14 bases in between. Looked up from germline, CDR1 is MDHEN and CDR2 is SYDVKM. In DNA, the CDR3 is TGTGCCAGCAGTTATAGTTTAGGGCGAACTGAAGCTTTCTTT. Amino acid sequence: CASSYSLGRTEAFF.

The chain uses TRBV5-6 and TRBJ2-7; no reliable D call. V lost 0 bases and J 5 bases, leaving 18 bases between the germline ends. CDR3 length: 16 amino acids. In germline, CDR1 is SGHDT, CDR2 YYEEEE. The CDR3 DNA reads TGTGCCAGCAGCTTGGAGTTGAAAGGCCTAAACCACGAGCAGTACTTC. This encodes CASSLELKGLNHEQYF.

The rearrangement links TRBV4-1 to TRBJ2-5, with D maybe TRBD2 (6 bases). Germline V lookup: CDR1 MGHRA, CDR2 YSYEKL. The CDR3 is 16 amino acids. Deletions cut 0 bases from V and 5 bases from J, with 16 bases between. The CDR3 loop reads CASSQDETRAGETQYF. The DNA of the CDR3 is TGCGCCAGCAGCCAAGACGAGACTAGGGCCGGGGAGACCCAGTACTTC.

This clone occurred once. The V and J genes are TRBV5-6 and TRBJ1-5; D uncertain. Trimming took 4 bases from V and 2 from J, leaving 25 bases between them. Germline V CDR1 and CDR2: SGHDT, YYEEEE. This CDR3 spans 19 amino acids. DNA of the CDR3: TGTGCCAGCAGCGCACGGCGGGAGGGAACAAGTTGGGGCAATCAGCCCCAGCATTTT. Protein sequence: CASSARREGTSWGNQPQHF.

The chain joins TRBV18 to TRBJ2-7; D call uncertain. The CDR3 has 14 residues. CDR1 KGHSH and CDR2 LQKENI come from the germline V gene. V shed 5 bases and J shed 0 bases, with 11 bases lying between them. The CDR3 region is CASSSGGRSYEQYF. The DNA for the CDR3 is TGTGCCAGCTCATCGGGCGGCCGCTCCTACGAGCAGTACTTC.

The CDR3 here is CASSLPGHTDTQYF. The CDR3 bases are TGTGCCAGCAGCTTGCCGGGCCACACAGATACGCAGTATTTT. This chain links TRBV5-4 with TRBJ2-3; D is unresolved. V was shortened by 1 base and J by 2 bases, with 8 bases between the two germline ends. Germline loops: CDR1 SGHNT, CDR2 YYREEE (reference sequence). The CDR3 is 14 amino acids. The full variable domain, its missing parts supplied by reference TRBV5-4 and TRBJ2-3, is ETGVTQSPTHLIKTRGQQVTLRCSSQSGHNTVSWYQQALGQGPQFIFQYYREEENGRGNFPPRFSGLQFPNYSSELNVNALELDDSALYLCASSLPGHTDTQYFGPGTRLTVL.

This clone occurred once. V usage is TRBV21-1 and J usage is TRBJ1-1; the table's D call of TRBD1 was not tested on the DNA. TRBV21-1 is reported as a pseudogene. The CDR3 runs to 13 residues. The DNA for the CDR3 is TGTGCCAGCACCGGACATAGGTTCCCTGAAGCTTTCTTT. Protein: CASTGHRFPEAFF.

The chain employs TRBV27 and TRBJ2-7; weak D call: TRBD2 (5 bases). CDR3 length: 15 amino acids. Trimming left V 4 bases short and J 1 base short, with 14 bases between. Germline CDR1 reads MNHEY; CDR2 reads SMNVEV (reference sequence). The CDR3 loop reads CASSSGVLSSYEQYF. The CDR3 DNA reads TGTGCCAGCAGTTCCGGGGTTCTCTCATCCTACGAGCAGTACTTC.

The CDR3 loop reads CASSLHPLSLVEQYF. CDR3 DNA: TGTGCCAGCAGCTTACACCCCCTGAGCTTGGTTGAGCAGTACTTC. The rearrangement links TRBV11-2 to TRBJ2-7; D call uncertain. CDR1 and CDR2 (germline): SGHAT, FQNNGV. V lost 2 bases, J lost 7 bases, and 18 bases lay in between. CDR3 size: 15 residues.

The rearrangement links TRBV5-1 to TRBJ2-7; TRBD2 might be the D (7 bases). CDR1 and CDR2 from the germline V gene are SGHRS and YFSETQ. The V end lost 3 bases, the J end lost 0 bases, and 16 bases lay between the germline ends. The CDR3 is 16 amino acids. The chain's CDR3 is CASSYVGEGGSYEQYF. The CDR3 region has the DNA TGCGCCAGCAGCTACGTTGGGGAGGGGGGCTCCTACGAGCAGTACTTC.

This clone has just a few counts. The chain joins TRBV6-5 to TRBJ1-3; no clear D. Germline assignment: CDR1 MNHEY and CDR2 SVGAGI. This CDR3 is built from 15 residues. V lost 2 bases and J 0 bases, leaving 8 bases between the germline ends. Written as DNA, the CDR3 is TGTGCCAGCAGTTACAGCATAATCTCTGGAAACACCATATATTTT. Translation gives CASSYSIISGNTIYF.

The chain employs TRBV9 and TRBJ2-3; no reliable D call. Per germline, CDR1 SGDLS and CDR2 YYNGEE. With 4 bases removed from V and 4 bases from J, the gap between germline ends came to 10 bases. The CDR3 totals 13 residues. This CDR3 is CASSPGGADTQYF. As DNA, the CDR3 is TGTGCCAGCAGCCCCGGCGGCGCAGATACGCAGTATTTT.

J is TRBJ2-7 and V is TRBV6-5; 8 nucleotides match TRBD1. The CDR3 contains 14 residues. Germline loops: CDR1 MNHEY, CDR2 SVGAGI. After removal of 8 bases from V and 0 bases from J, the junction contained 6 bases not matched to a gene. The CDR3 bases are TGTGCCAGCGGATTAACAGGGGGCTCCTACGAGCAGTACTTC. Translating gives CASGLTGGSYEQYF.

V and J are TRBV2 and TRBJ2-7; 7 bases are a match to TRBD2. This CDR3 contains 14 residues. Trimming took 6 bases from V and 4 from J; bases not matched to a gene: 9. Looked up from germline, CDR1 is SNHLY and CDR2 is FYNNEI. The CDR3 loop is CASSLRLAEYEQYF. The CDR3 region has the DNA TGTGCCAGCAGCTTAAGGCTAGCGGAATACGAGCAGTACTTC.

The rearrangement joins TRBV7-6 to TRBJ2-7; D is perhaps TRBD2 (6 bases). The germline V gene encodes CDR1 SGHVS and CDR2 FNYEAQ. This CDR3 region has 14 residues. With 1 base removed from V and 3 bases from J, the gap between germline ends came to 10 bases. In DNA form, the CDR3 reads TGTGCCAGCAGCTTAGAGGACGGGAGCTACGAGCAGTACTTC. Translated, it gives CASSLEDGSYEQYF.

This chain uses TRBV6-6 with TRBJ2-5, with unresolved D. Per the germline V gene, CDR1 is MNHNY and CDR2 is SVGAGI (reference sequence). The CDR3 covers 12 residues. V was clipped by 6 bases and J by 4 bases, with 9 bases between them. The CDR3 sequence: CASSPDGETQYF. The CDR3 nucleotides read TGTGCCAGCAGCCCGGACGGAGAGACCCAGTACTTC.

V usage is TRBV2 and J usage is TRBJ2-4; TRBD1 matches at 7 bases. V lost 3 bases and J lost 1; bases outside the gene matches: 6. CDR3 length: 16 residues. Per germline, CDR1 SNHLY and CDR2 FYNNEI. CDR3 in amino acids: CASSDTGEGAKNIQYF. The CDR3, as DNA: TGTGCCAGCAGTGACACAGGGGAAGGGGCCAAAAACATTCAGTACTTC.

The chain is built from TRBV2 and TRBJ1-2, with D perhaps matching TRBD1 (6 bases). The CDR3 length is 13 residues. Trimming took off 7 bases at V and 2 bases at J, with 11 bases between the two ends. Germline values: CDR1 SNHLY, CDR2 FYNNEI. The CDR3 DNA follows: TGTGCCAGCAAAAGGGACACAAACTATGGCTACACCTTC. This encodes CASKRDTNYGYTF. The full variable domain, completed using reference TRBV2 and TRBJ1-2, is EPEVTQTPSHQVTQMGQEVILRCVPISNHLYFYWYRQILGQKVEFLVSFYNNEISEKSEIFDDQFSVERPDGSNFTLKIRSTKLEDSAMYFCASKRDTNYGYTFGSGTRLTVV.

The rearrangement uses TRBV25-1 and TRBJ1-4; perhaps TRBD1 as D (5 bases). Germline CDR1 and CDR2: MGHDK and SYGVNS. Trimming cost V 4 bases and J 6 bases, with 15 bases left between them. The CDR3 sequence is 15 residues long. The CDR3 region is CASSAIGLGDEKLFF. The CDR3 nucleotides read TGTGCCAGCAGTGCTATAGGACTAGGGGATGAAAAACTGTTTTTT.